This T cell receptor beta chain was sequenced for a study of neurological immune-mediated disorders. Study-wide context: Among roughly 35 multiple sclerosis patients, about 30 were relapsing-remitting and 3 were secondary progressive.

TCRdb independently ran MiXCR on the 5' RACE reads; one entry per CDR3 protein. Of about 87,000 distinct CDR3 sequences listed, around 3.4% are singletons. Germline lookup yields CDR1 ENHRY and CDR2 SYGVKD. The CDR3 covers 17 residues. V trimming: 4 bases; J trimming: 4 bases; junction bases outside the gene matches: 11. Only a few counts were recorded for this clonotype. Sequences were obtained from PBMCs. The J gene is TRBJ2-3, the V gene TRBV10-3; 10 nucleotides line up with TRBD2. This TCR derives from a woman aged 45-60 years with multiple sclerosis. CDR3 in DNA: TGTGCCATCAGTGGTAGCGGGGGGCCTAGGGCCGCAGATACGCAGTATTTT. Its translation: CAISGSGGPRAADTQYF.